The next 28 T cell receptor beta chains were all read from a single sample in a study of blood T cells in healthy people across ages. PCR was performed a second time for about 7 to 12 cycles using a sample-barcoded 5' primer and a J-beta primer mix. TCRdb reprocessed the 5' RACE reads via MiXCR and lists one record per CDR3 protein. The sample has roughly 1.4 million distinct CDR3 sequences, approximately 59% seen once. Specimen: blood. These receptors came from a man younger than 35 in good health.

This clonotype was seen more than once but under ten times. The rearrangement joins TRBV5-1 to TRBJ2-7, with 7 bases lining up with TRBD1. V was clipped by 6 bases and J by 0 bases; unmatched bases: 9. The germline V gene encodes CDR1 SGHRS and CDR2 YFSETQ. This CDR3 has 15 residues. CDR3 sequence (DNA): TGCGCCAGCAAATATCTACGGGACAGCTCCTACGAGCAGTACTTC. Protein: CASKYLRDSSYEQYF.

With respect to this clonotype: Germline and junction disagree at one end, which may indicate a read error. CDR3 residues: CASSQEVNRVNTEAFF. In nucleotides, the CDR3 is TGTGCCAGCAGCCAAGAGGTCAACAGGGTGAACACTGAGGCTTTCTTT. The chain joins TRBV4-2 to TRBJ1-1; a weak D match, TRBD1 (6 bases). CDR3 size: 16 residues. CDR1 and CDR2 (germline): LGHNA, YNFKEQ.

The genes are TRBV4-1 and TRBJ2-2; 11 bases match TRBD2. V gave up 3 bases and J gave up 2 bases; unmatched junction bases: 5. CDR3 size: 17 residues. Germline CDR1 is MGHRA and CDR2 is YSYEKL. In nucleotides, the CDR3 is TGCGCCAGCAGCCACAGTCTAGCGGGGGGCAACACCGGGGAGCTGTTTTTT. Translating it yields CASSHSLAGGNTGELFF.

The rearrangement links TRBV6-1 to TRBJ2-3; D may be TRBD2 (5 bases). Germline V gene data show CDR1 as MNHNS and CDR2 as SASEGT. The CDR3 has 11 amino acids. V lost 6 bases and J 6 bases, leaving 7 bases between the germline ends. The CDR3 spells CASRWTDTQYF. CDR3 DNA sequence: TGTGCCAGCAGATGGACTGATACGCAGTATTTT.

In DNA form, the CDR3 reads TGTGCCAGCAGCGATTATACGCTAAGGGGCGCTGGCTACACCTTC. Amino acids: CASSDYTLRGAGYTF. The genes are TRBV4-2 and TRBJ1-2; a weak D match, TRBD1 (5 bases). Trimming stripped 5 bases from V and 7 bases from J, with 20 bases between. The CDR3 loop spans 15 amino acids. Germline V gives CDR1 LGHNA, CDR2 YNFKEQ.

The rearrangement uses TRBV5-6 and TRBJ2-5; 8 bases align to TRBD2. V was clipped by 4 bases and J by 7 bases; unmatched bases: 15. This CDR3 region has 16 residues. Germline V gene sequence: CDR1 SGHDT, CDR2 YYEEEE. The CDR3 region has the DNA TGTGCCAGCAGCCCACAGGGACTAGGGGGGTGGACGACCCAGTACTTC. It yields the protein CASSPQGLGGWTTQYF.

For this clonotype: One junction end does not reproduce the germline sequence, and a read error may be involved. This rearrangement joins TRBV4-1 to TRBJ2-1; possible D gene TRBD2, 5 bases. Germline CDR1 and CDR2: MGHRA and YSYEKL. This CDR3 is 13 amino acids long. The CDR3 DNA follows: TGCGCCAGCAACCAAGGAGGAGACCTTGAGCAGTTCTTC. Its protein product is CASNQGGDLEQFF.

The chain is built from TRBV28 and TRBJ1-5; D call uncertain. The CDR3 has 15 amino acids. Trimming took 7 bases from V and 4 from J, leaving 17 bases between them. Germline V gene data show CDR1 as MDHEN and CDR2 as SYDVKM. CDR3 region: CASKDSPGGNQPQHF. DNA of the CDR3: TGTGCCAGCAAGGACTCACCAGGTGGGAATCAGCCCCAGCATTTT.

This clonotype was recorded once. A read error may account for a junction end that differs from germline. The CDR3 nucleotides are TGTGCCACAAGCAGAGGAGGTAGCGGGAGTTCCCATGAGCAGTTCTTC. Protein sequence: CATSRGGSGSSHEQFF. This rearrangement joins TRBV15 to TRBJ2-1, with TRBD2 matching 9 bases. Germline loops: CDR1 LNHNV, CDR2 YYDKDF (reference sequence). There are 16 residues in the CDR3.

With respect to this clonotype: A much larger clone differs by one base, so this may be a read error. The rearrangement joins TRBV27 to TRBJ2-5; 13 nucleotides match TRBD2. The DNA end is a closer match to TRBJ2-1, so the J assignment may be wrong. The germline gives CDR1 MNHEY, CDR2 SMNVEV (reference sequence). The CDR3 is made up of 18 amino acids. The CDR3 DNA is TGTGCCAGCAGTCCGGGGACTAGCGGGATTCCCACTCAAGAGACCCAGTTCTTC. Amino acid sequence: CASSPGTSGIPTQETQFF.

The V and J genes are TRBV9 and TRBJ2-7; weak D call: TRBD2 (5 bases). The DNA end favors TRBJ2-5, so the J call may be wrong. The CDR3 extends over 16 amino acids. Germline loops: CDR1 SGDLS, CDR2 YYNGEE. CDR3 protein: CASSEGFSVSQETQYF. Here the CDR3 DNA reads TGTGCCAGCAGCGAGGGATTTAGCGTATCCCAAGAGACCCAGTACTTC.

This rearrangement joins TRBV29-1 to TRBJ2-7; 7 nucleotides match TRBD1. This CDR3 comprises 14 residues. CDR1 and CDR2 (germline): SQVTM, ANQGSEA. The V and J ends lost 4 bases and 7 bases, in that order; junction bases with no gene match: 13. The CDR3 DNA reads as TGCAGCGTTGCAGCGAGACAGGGTTCTGGAGAGCAGTACTTC. The encoded protein is CSVAARQGSGEQYF.

The chain is built from TRBV12-3 or TRBV12-4 and TRBJ2-6; D remains ambiguous. V lost 10 bases and J 0 bases, leaving 13 bases between the germline ends. This CDR3 comprises 15 residues. Here the CDR3 reads CATSSHGSGANVLTF. The CDR3 DNA follows: TGTGCCACATCGTCGCATGGCTCTGGGGCCAACGTCCTGACTTTC.

This chain links TRBV28 with TRBJ2-1; D is possibly TRBD1 or TRBD2 (5 bases each). Trimming cost V 1 base and J 7 bases, with 17 bases left between them. The CDR3 sequence is 16 residues long. Germline V gives CDR1 MDHEN, CDR2 SYDVKM. The CDR3 loop is CASSLSEGIKWNEQFF. The DNA of the CDR3 is TGTGCCAGCAGTTTATCAGAGGGGATTAAGTGGAATGAGCAGTTCTTC.

The chain joins TRBV5-6 to TRBJ2-1; D unclear. CDR1 and CDR2 (germline): SGHDT, YYEEEE. V shed 1 base and J shed 6 bases, with 8 bases lying between them. The CDR3 contains 13 residues. CDR3 nucleotides: TGTGCCAGCAGCTTGCTTATCAGCAATGAGCAGTTCTTC. Translation gives CASSLLISNEQFF.

This chain connects TRBV12-3 or TRBV12-4 to TRBJ2-1; D is ambiguous. The germline V and J ends were trimmed by 3 bases and 6 bases, with 12 bases remaining between them. CDR3 length equals 14 residues. The CDR3 DNA is TGTGCCAGCAGTTTCCTCGGTTTCTTCAATGAGCAGTTCTTC. This translates into CASSFLGFFNEQFF.

This clonotype was observed once. The CDR3 sequence: CASSLYLPLTYNEQFF. In DNA form, the CDR3 reads TGTGCCAGCAGCCTCTACTTACCCCTAACCTACAATGAGCAGTTCTTC. The V gene is TRBV12-3 or TRBV12-4, the J gene TRBJ2-1; the D is unclear. CDR3 size: 16 residues. Trimming took 6 bases from V and 2 from J, leaving 17 bases between them.

This clonotype was observed a handful of times. The chain employs TRBV4-3 and TRBJ2-7, with D perhaps TRBD1 or TRBD2 (5 bases each). Germline-derived CDR1 and CDR2 are LGHNA and YSLEER. The CDR3 sequence is 14 residues long. V dropped 0 bases and J dropped 4 bases, with 10 bases sitting between them. Written as DNA, the CDR3 is TGCGCCAGCAGCCAAGATTCCAGGGAGTACGAGCAGTACTTC. Protein sequence: CASSQDSREYEQYF.

The chain uses TRBV6-1 and TRBJ1-5; 11 bases are shared with TRBD1. CDR1 MNHNS and CDR2 SASEGT come from the germline V gene. With 6 bases clipped from V and 8 bases from J, the junction kept 3 bases outside the gene matches. This CDR3 is built from 13 residues. CDR3 region: CASRGQGVKPQHF. As DNA, the CDR3 is TGTGCCAGCAGGGGACAGGGGGTTAAGCCCCAGCATTTT.

The gene calls are TRBV4-1 and TRBJ2-1; 12 bases map to TRBD2. V dropped 0 bases and J dropped 10; count of bases not matched to a gene: 13. CDR3 length equals 18 residues. Germline CDR1 MGHRA, CDR2 YSYEKL. This chain's CDR3 is CASSQDWVLAGGSYEQFF. For the CDR3, the DNA is TGCGCCAGCAGCCAAGATTGGGTACTAGCGGGGGGTTCCTACGAGCAGTTCTTC.

This clonotype was seen ten or more times. The rearrangement links TRBV12-3 or TRBV12-4 to TRBJ2-3; no firm D call. The CDR3 extends over 11 amino acids. Trimming took 4 bases from V and 2 from J, leaving 1 base between them. In nucleotides, the CDR3 is TGTGCCAGCAGTTCCACAGATACGCAGTATTTT. Protein product: CASSSTDTQYF.

The chain employs TRBV7-9 and TRBJ2-4, with D unresolved. TRBJ2-7 explains the end of the DNA better; the J call may be wrong. The CDR3 loop spans 16 amino acids. CDR1 is SEHNR, CDR2 FQNEAQ, per germline (reference sequence). The CDR3 sequence: CASSLALRPLFREQYF. CDR3 DNA: TGTGCCAGCAGCTTAGCGCTCAGGCCCCTCTTTCGCGAGCAGTACTTC.

The rearrangement links TRBV20-1 to TRBJ2-4; TRBD2 matches 9 bases. Germline V CDR1 and CDR2: DFQATT, SNEGSKA (reference sequence). Losses at the gene ends were 6 bases for V and 2 bases for J; bases not matched to a gene: 11. This CDR3 spans 16 amino acids. The CDR3: CSAFPLAGVSKNIQYF. CDR3 DNA sequence: TGCAGTGCCTTCCCCTTAGCGGGAGTGTCCAAAAACATTCAGTACTTC.

J is TRBJ1-1 and V is TRBV9; no reliable D call. This CDR3 contains 14 residues. The germline V gene has CDR1 SGDLS and CDR2 YYNGEE. V lost 1 base to trimming and J lost 2 bases, with 9 bases between them. The CDR3: CASSVSGFNTEAFF. The CDR3 coding sequence is TGTGCCAGCAGCGTATCCGGCTTTAACACTGAAGCTTTCTTT.

This clonotype was detected once. A much larger clone lies a single base off, so this may be a read error. V gene TRBV20-1 combines with J gene TRBJ2-4, with 7 nucleotides matching TRBD2. Gene TRBJ2-5 matches the end of the DNA better, so the J call may be wrong. The CDR3 length is 14 residues. Germline CDR1 and CDR2: DFQATT and SNEGSKA (reference sequence). The CDR3 DNA reads TGCAGTGCTAGTGGAGGCGGGAGTGAAGAGACCCAGTACTTC. Translating it yields CSASGGGSEETQYF.

J is TRBJ2-1 and V is TRBV27; no firm D call. The J call may be in error: the DNA end matches TRBJ2-7 better. The CDR3 length is 15 residues. Looked up from germline, CDR1 is MNHEY and CDR2 is SMNVEV (reference sequence). The CDR3 region is CASSLIRSSYNEQYF. As DNA, the CDR3 is TGTGCCAGCAGTTTAATCCGGAGCTCCTACAATGAGCAGTACTTC.

The chain links TRBV20-1 to TRBJ2-5, with 10 bases aligning to TRBD1. CDR1 and CDR2 from the germline V gene are DFQATT and SNEGSKA (reference sequence). The CDR3 length is 14 residues. V lost 6 bases, J lost 2 bases, and 6 bases stayed unmatched. Here the CDR3 reads CSADRGRGQETQYF. CDR3 bases: TGCAGTGCAGACAGGGGGCGCGGGCAAGAGACCCAGTACTTC.

V usage is TRBV4-3 and J usage is TRBJ1-4; D call uncertain. V was pared by 0 bases and J by 6 bases, with 14 bases between. This CDR3 is 16 amino acids long. The V gene's germline CDR1 is LGHNA and CDR2 YSLEER. In DNA form, the CDR3 reads TGCGCCAGCAGCCAAGATAGACAACCTAGTTATGAAAAACTGTTTTTT. Translating it yields CASSQDRQPSYEKLFF.